The 27 T cell receptor beta chains below all came from one sample that was sequenced in a study of T cells in tuberculosis (dated by TCRdb to 2016 to 2018). Thawed, overnight-rested PBMC were stained with GMM-loaded CD1B tetramer, a Live/Dead dye and anti-CD3, then sorted on a FACS Aria II. The CD1B tetramers were loaded with C32 glucose monomycolate that had been purified from Rhodococcus equi. Library creation used the immunoSEQ multiplex PCR assay. TCRdb obtained this table from immuneACCESS and retained in-frame rearrangements with V and J assigned. These tables miss some clones; where compared with another copy, unresolved V genes account for less than half of the shortfall, and the remainder is unexplained. This sample holds 54,000 or so clones; under 90% were observed only once. The ten biggest clones cover about 13% of the sample. Source material: CD1b-GMM tetramer-negative cells sorted from PBMCs. The label giving this sample's cell subset or site can be read as: T cells not binding CD1B-GMM tetramer, sorted from same donor. The receptors were sampled from an adult woman with latent tuberculosis.

V and J are TRBV28 and TRBJ2-2; the match to TRBD2 covers 8 bases. The ends lost 7 bases at V and 0 bases at J; junction bases unmatched: 7. Germline V gene lookup returns CDR1 MDHEN and CDR2 SYDVKM. There are 16 residues in the CDR3. The CDR3 region has the DNA TGTGCCAGCACCACCCGGGGGGGTTCGAACACCGGGGAGCTGTTTTTT. This encodes CASTTRGGSNTGELFF.

This chain joins TRBV15 and TRBJ2-2; TRBD2 is a possible D gene (5 bases). Germline CDR1 is LNHNV and CDR2 is YYDKDF (reference sequence). Trimming pared 9 bases from V and 0 bases from J, leaving 11 bases between. This CDR3 spans 14 amino acids. In nucleotides, the CDR3 is TGTGCCACGAGTATCGGGACGAACACCGGGGAGCTGTTTTTT. Translating gives CATSIGTNTGELFF.

V usage is TRBV5-6 and J usage is TRBJ1-5, with D possibly matching TRBD1 (5 bases). In germline, CDR1 is SGHDT, CDR2 YYEEEE. The CDR3 is made up of 15 amino acids. The V gene lost 3 bases and the J gene lost 5 bases, with 15 bases spanning the gap. The CDR3 bases are TGTGCCAGCAGCTCGGGGGGTGGCTCGCATCAGCCCCAGCATTTT. As protein: CASSSGGGSHQPQHF.

V gene TRBV19 combines with J gene TRBJ1-1, with D possibly matching TRBD1 (6 bases). Germline V lookup: CDR1 LNHDA, CDR2 SQIVND (reference sequence). The CDR3 extends over 13 amino acids. V was pared by 3 bases and J by 7 bases, with 12 bases between. DNA for the CDR3: TGTGCCAGTAGTATCAGACAGGATCGTGAAGCTTTCTTT. Protein sequence: CASSIRQDREAFF.

The chain joins TRBV2 to TRBJ1-2; 9 positions match TRBD1. CDR3 length equals 14 residues. J lost 5 bases, V lost 5 bases, and 6 bases had no gene match. The germline CDR1 and CDR2 sequences are SNHLY and FYNNEI. In DNA, the CDR3 is TGTGCCAGCAGTTCGGGACAGGGACGGTATGGCTACACCTTC. Amino acids: CASSSGQGRYGYTF.

The gene calls are TRBV6-5 and TRBJ1-1; D unresolved. The CDR3 runs 14 residues. Germline V lookup: CDR1 MNHEY, CDR2 SVGAGI. The V and J ends lost 4 bases and 0 bases respectively, with 9 bases between them. The CDR3: CASSLAGLNTEAFF. CDR3 bases: TGTGCCAGCAGTTTGGCGGGCTTGAACACTGAAGCTTTCTTT.

The V and J genes are TRBV28 and TRBJ2-7; weak D call: TRBD2 (5 bases). V lost 5 bases and J lost 6, with 20 bases in between. Germline V gene lookup returns CDR1 MDHEN and CDR2 SYDVKM. The CDR3 has 15 residues. The CDR3 sequence: CASSPRNPLAGEQYF. CDR3 DNA sequence: TGTGCCAGCAGTCCTCGCAACCCTCTAGCAGGCGAGCAGTACTTC.

The V gene is TRBV2, the J gene TRBJ2-3, with 7 bases fitting TRBD1. The ends lost 6 bases at V and 1 base at J; junction bases unmatched: 7. The CDR3 loop spans 15 amino acids. Germline V gene data show CDR1 as SNHLY and CDR2 as FYNNEI. In nucleotides, the CDR3 is TGTGCCAGCAGCGCGCAAGGGGGCCGCACAGATACGCAGTATTTT. Its protein product is CASSAQGGRTDTQYF. Supplemented by reference TRBV2 and TRBJ2-3, the full variable domain reads EPEVTQTPSHQVTQMGQEVILRCVPISNHLYFYWYRQILGQKVEFLVSFYNNEISEKSEIFDDQFSVERPDGSNFTLKIRSTKLEDSAMYFCASSAQGGRTDTQYFGPGTRLTVL.

The table lists this clone with a few counts. The rearrangement joins TRBV5-5 to TRBJ2-7; 7 bases align to TRBD2. In germline, CDR1 is SGHKS, CDR2 YYEKEE (reference sequence). The CDR3 runs 12 residues. The trim removed 0 bases at V and 7 bases at J, leaving 1 base unmatched. The CDR3 nucleotides are TGTGCCAGCAGCTTGGCCGGGAGGGAGCAGTACTTC. Translation: CASSLAGREQYF.

V is TRBV13 and J is TRBJ2-1; the match to TRBD2 covers 9 bases. The CDR3 spans 16 residues. The V segment lost 2 bases and the J segment 4 bases; nucleotides outside the gene matches: 6. The V gene's germline CDR1 is PRHDT and CDR2 FYEKMQ (reference sequence). CDR3 sequence (DNA): TGTGCCAGCAGCTTATCGCGGGAGGGCCCTTACAATGAGCAGTTCTTC. Its protein product is CASSLSREGPYNEQFF.

The rearrangement links TRBV7-8 to TRBJ1-2; 7 bases are shared with TRBD1. The V segment lost 4 bases and the J segment 4 bases; nucleotides outside the gene matches: 9. This CDR3 has 15 amino acids. CDR1 SGHVS and CDR2 FQNEAQ come from the germline V gene. The CDR3 loop reads CASSSAEQGFYGYTF. For the CDR3, the DNA is TGTGCCAGCAGCTCCGCCGAACAGGGGTTCTATGGCTACACCTTC. The whole variable domain, filled in from reference TRBV7-8 and TRBJ1-2, reads GAGVSQSPRYKVAKRGQDVALRCDPISGHVSLFWYQQALGQGPEFLTYFQNEAQLDKSGLPSDRFFAERPEGSVSTLKIQRTQQEDSAVYLCASSSAEQGFYGYTFGSGTRLTVV.

V and J are TRBV13 and TRBJ2-5; no definite D call. Trimming shortened V by 2 bases and J by 5 bases, and 6 bases separated the two germline ends. Germline assignment: CDR1 PRHDT and CDR2 FYEKMQ (reference sequence). This CDR3 comprises 12 residues. This CDR3 is CASSLSRETQYF. CDR3 DNA: TGTGCCAGCAGCTTAAGCCGGGAGACCCAGTACTTC.

The V call is TRBV7-8, the J call TRBJ2-1, with 12 bases lining up with TRBD2. The CDR3 runs to 20 residues. Trimming cost V 2 bases and J 1 base; bases outside gene matches: 12. From germline, CDR1 is SGHVS and CDR2 FQNEAQ. In nucleotides, the CDR3 is TGTGCCAGCAGCTTACGGCGGCCTAGCGGGAGGGCGGTATCCTACAATGAGCAGTTCTTC. Its translation is CASSLRRPSGRAVSYNEQFF. The full variable domain, rest sourced from reference TRBV7-8 and TRBJ2-1, is GAGVSQSPRYKVAKRGQDVALRCDPISGHVSLFWYQQALGQGPEFLTYFQNEAQLDKSGLPSDRFFAERPEGSVSTLKIQRTQQEDSAVYLCASSLRRPSGRAVSYNEQFFGPGTRLTVL.

This clone was detected only a few times. The junction departs from the called germline gene at one end, perhaps through a read error. The chain has TRBV5-4 and TRBJ2-7; 8 bases agree with TRBD1. CDR3 length equals 14 residues. Germline CDR1 SGHNT, CDR2 YYREEE (reference sequence). In DNA form, the CDR3 reads TGCGCCAGCAGTCGGGACAGGCTCTCCTACGAGCAGTACTTC. Residues: CASSRDRLSYEQYF.

A word on this clone: Likely a read error: the CDR3 ends without its conserved phenylalanine or tryptophan. The DNA is left out, because the CDR3 cannot be placed on it with certainty; the CDR3 is given as TCRdb lists it. This chain links TRBV28 with TRBJ1-2. The CDR3 totals 14 residues, both ends included. Germline V gene lookup returns CDR1 MDHEN and CDR2 SYDVKM. The CDR3 loop reads CASRTMKSPVSFEV.

The V call is TRBV5-6, the J call TRBJ2-2; D not resolved. The germline gives CDR1 SGHDT, CDR2 YYEEEE. Trimming removed 4 bases from V and 6 bases from J, with 16 bases in between. The CDR3 spans 15 residues. CDR3 protein: CASSPGSGRAGELFF. CDR3 nucleotides: TGTGCCAGCAGCCCCGGGTCCGGCAGAGCCGGGGAGCTGTTTTTT.

This clone was detected only a few times. V gene TRBV4-2 combines with J gene TRBJ1-5, with D possibly being TRBD1 (5 bases). Trimming stripped 4 bases from V and 3 bases from J, with 16 bases between. Germline V gives CDR1 LGHNA, CDR2 YNFKEQ. The CDR3 loop spans 16 amino acids. This chain's CDR3 is CASSLGGGVLNQPQHF. CDR3 DNA: TGTGCCAGCAGCCTCGGGGGTGGGGTTCTCAATCAGCCCCAGCATTTT.

This clone appeared once. This chain uses TRBV6-6 with TRBJ2-1; 7 bases line up with TRBD1. The CDR3 has 16 residues. Trimming removed 2 bases from V and 4 bases from J; junction bases left unmatched: 8. Germline assignment: CDR1 MNHNY and CDR2 SVGAGI (reference sequence). The CDR3 loop is CASSYTPGQSYNEQFF. CDR3 coding DNA: TGTGCCAGCAGTTACACCCCGGGACAGAGTTACAATGAGCAGTTCTTC.

The V call is TRBV28, the J call TRBJ2-1; D is perhaps TRBD2 (6 bases). This CDR3 comprises 15 residues. In germline, CDR1 is MDHEN, CDR2 SYDVKM. V lost 5 bases, J lost 0 bases, and 11 bases lay in between. The CDR3 loop is CASSTIADSYNEQFF. CDR3 nucleotides: TGTGCCAGCAGTACAATAGCGGACTCCTACAATGAGCAGTTCTTC.

In regard to this clone: Different DNA sequences within this sample yield the same CDR3. The chain links TRBV2 to TRBJ1-5; maybe TRBD1 (6 bases). The CDR3 loop spans 14 amino acids. Deletions cut 5 bases from V and 4 bases from J, with 12 bases between. CDR1 SNHLY and CDR2 FYNNEI come from the germline V gene. The CDR3 DNA follows: TGTGCCAGCAGTACAGGGAATAGGAATCAGCCCCAGCATTTT. This sequence encodes CASSTGNRNQPQHF.

This clone turned up a few times. The chain combines TRBV7-8 with TRBJ2-1, with TRBD2 matching 7 bases. There are 15 residues in the CDR3. Germline loops: CDR1 SGHVS, CDR2 FQNEAQ. Germline trimming cut 1 base from V and 8 bases from J; bases unmatched to any gene: 8. Here the CDR3 DNA reads TGTGCCAGCAGCTTAGTCGGCGGGAGAGAGTATGAGCAGTTCTTC. Its translation is CASSLVGGREYEQFF.

The chain recombines TRBV4-3 with TRBJ2-2; D may be TRBD1 (6 bases). The CDR3 length is 17 residues. Trimming cost V 4 bases and J 3 bases, with 18 bases left between them. CDR1 is LGHNA, CDR2 YSLEER, per germline. For the CDR3, the DNA is TGCGCCAGCAGCCCCCGGCACTGGGGGCCAGACACCGGGGAGCTGTTTTTT. Translating gives CASSPRHWGPDTGELFF.

Written as DNA, the CDR3 is TGTGCCAGTAGCCGGGATCGCACCGGGGAGCTGTTTTTT. Translating it yields CASSRDRTGELFF. This chain connects TRBV19 to TRBJ2-2, with a weak D call TRBD2 (5 bases). The CDR3 totals 13 residues. Germline loops: CDR1 LNHDA, CDR2 SQIVND (reference sequence). Trimming shortened V by 6 bases and J by 4 bases, and 9 bases separated the two germline ends. The variable domain in full, completed from reference TRBV19 and TRBJ2-2, reads DGGITQSPKYLFRKEGQNVTLSCEQNLNHDAMYWYRQDPGQGLRLIYYSQIVNDFQKGDIAEGYSVSREKKESFPLTVTSAQKNPTAFYLCASSRDRTGELFFGEGSRLTVL.

This clone showed up just once. For the CDR3, the DNA is TGCGCCAGCATCCTACTAGCGCTTCTATACAATGAGCAGTTCTTC. Its protein product is CASILLALLYNEQFF. The rearrangement joins TRBV10-1 to TRBJ2-1; 7 bases map to TRBD2. The CDR3 sequence is 15 residues long. Germline assignment: CDR1 WNHNN and CDR2 SYGVQD (reference sequence). Trimming cost V 7 bases and J 4 bases; bases outside gene matches: 10.

The J gene is TRBJ1-5, the V gene TRBV19, with 8 bases matching TRBD1. The V gene end was trimmed by 3 bases and the J gene end by 7 bases; junction bases not matched to a gene: 8. Germline CDR1 and CDR2: LNHDA and SQIVND (reference sequence). The CDR3 spans 15 residues. This CDR3 is CASSMWPGTGQPQHF. DNA of the CDR3: TGTGCCAGTAGTATGTGGCCGGGGACAGGCCAGCCCCAGCATTTT. The whole variable domain, filled in from reference TRBV19 and TRBJ1-5, reads DGGITQSPKYLFRKEGQNVTLSCEQNLNHDAMYWYRQDPGQGLRLIYYSQIVNDFQKGDIAEGYSVSREKKESFPLTVTSAQKNPTAFYLCASSMWPGTGQPQHFGDGTRLSIL.

This rearrangement joins TRBV7-2 to TRBJ1-1, with a tentative D call TRBD1 (5 bases). Between the trimmed V and J ends, which lost 6 bases and 2 bases, there was a span of 10 bases. The CDR3 is 13 residues long. The germline gives CDR1 SGHTA, CDR2 FQGNSA. In DNA form, the CDR3 reads TGTGCCAGCAGACGGACATTCAACACTGAAGCTTTCTTT. Protein sequence: CASRRTFNTEAFF. The full variable domain, rest sourced from reference TRBV7-2 and TRBJ1-1, is GAGVSQSPSNKVTEKGKDVELRCDPISGHTALYWYRQSLGQGLEFLIYFQGNSAPDKSGLPSDRFSAERTGGSVSTLTIQRTQQEDSAVYLCASRRTFNTEAFFGQGTRLTVV.

The genes are TRBV28 and TRBJ2-3, with 10 bases lining up with TRBD1. This CDR3 comprises 16 residues. Germline lookup yields CDR1 MDHEN and CDR2 SYDVKM. J was trimmed by 3 bases and V by 4 bases; bases with no gene match: 7. As DNA, the CDR3 is TGTGCCAGCAGTTCACATGAGGACAGGGGGACAGATACGCAGTATTTT. Its protein product is CASSSHEDRGTDTQYF. Filled out from reference TRBV28 and TRBJ2-3, the complete variable domain reads DVKVTQSSRYLVKRTGEKVFLECVQDMDHENMFWYRQDPGLGLRLIYFSYDVKMKEKGDIPEGYSVSREKKERFSLILESASTNQTSMYLCASSSHEDRGTDTQYFGPGTRLTVL.